The clone carrying this TCR beta chain was seen a few times. Per the study methods: Amplified reference gene primers provided the basis for estimating nucleated cell counts. Sequencing used immunoSEQ multiplex PCR; TCRdb keeps in-frame clones, though not all of them. D and trimming were read from the DNA, whereas the V and J calls and clone size are those reported in that table. Of around 460,000 clones in the sample, approximately 90% were seen once. These data come from a study of blood T cell repertoires in COVID-19. Study details: The United States, Italy and Spain were the sources of the acute and convalescent COVID-19 samples.

J was trimmed by 5 bases and V by 4 bases; bases with no gene match: 6. From germline, CDR1 is SGHNT and CDR2 YYREEE (reference sequence). This CDR3 has 13 residues. This clonotype originated in a man younger than 35 with COVID-19, enrolled during active disease. The chain combines TRBV5-4 with TRBJ2-7, with TRBD2 matching over 7 bases. Material: peripheral blood. In nucleotides, the CDR3 is TGTGCCAGCAGCACTCGGGGGGTGGACGAGCAGTACTTC. The encoded protein is CASSTRGVDEQYF.